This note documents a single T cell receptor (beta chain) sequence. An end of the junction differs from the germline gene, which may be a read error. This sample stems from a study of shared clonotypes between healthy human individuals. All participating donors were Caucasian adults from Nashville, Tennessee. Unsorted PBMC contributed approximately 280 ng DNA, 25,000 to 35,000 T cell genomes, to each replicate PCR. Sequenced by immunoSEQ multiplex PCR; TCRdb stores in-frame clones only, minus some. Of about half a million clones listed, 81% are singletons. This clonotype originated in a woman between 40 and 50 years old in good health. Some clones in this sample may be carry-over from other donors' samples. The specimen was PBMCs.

In DNA, the CDR3 is TGTGCTAGCAGCTTAGCGCTGAATGGAGAGACCCAGTACTTC. Protein product: CASSLALNGETQYF. This chain uses TRBV7-7 with TRBJ2-5; D might be TRBD2 (5 bases). The CDR3 runs 14 residues. Looked up from germline, CDR1 is SSHAT and CDR2 is FNYEAQ (reference sequence).